In its sample, the clone carrying this T cell receptor (beta chain) was seen a few times. Its antigen remains unidentified. All donors comprised healthy Caucasians. The data were taken from a study of identical twins. Study results and limitations: Invariant cells of the MAIT and iNKT types might have partly distorted the zero-insertion analyses. Within beta out-of-frame sequences, the excess sharing observed between twins was weaker.

Template switching supplied a universal primer site; unique molecular identifiers were carried on the cDNA. TCRdb re-derived calls from the 5' RACE reads in MiXCR, one entry per CDR3 protein. The data contain about 1.7 million distinct CDR3 sequences, about 31% of them singletons. Trimming pared 8 bases from V and 8 bases from J, leaving 12 bases between. Germline lookup yields CDR1 DFQATT and CDR2 SNEGSKA (reference sequence). This CDR3 is 10 amino acids long. The sample comprised cord blood. The rearrangement links TRBV20-1 to TRBJ1-2, with D unresolved. The origin of this receptor is a newborn girl in good health. The CDR3 region has the DNA TGCAGTCCACAGACCCTCGGCTACACCTTC. Amino acids: CSPQTLGYTF.